This section outlines one T cell receptor beta chain sequence together with its context. In its sample, this clone was seen once. Its antigen is still unknown. Per-base quality was not reported, and no clone a single base away is much larger than it. These data come from a study of cytomegalovirus exposure and HLA in healthy donors (dated by TCRdb to about 2017). Context from the whole study: A later analysis indicated that the roughly 120 validation repertoires were generated on the platform also employed for the 670 or so repertoires of the first cohort. The study aimed to test whether cataloging public T cell receptors could reveal signatures of past pathogen exposure. Along with the roughly 670-subject first cohort, a separate validation cohort of over 90 different subjects was used. To predict cytomegalovirus infection status, the study combined high-throughput TCR immunosequencing, statistical association of individual TCRs with disease status, and machine learning.

The paper as a whole reports these results and caveats: In the study, 150 to 200 TCR beta chains were listed as associated with cytomegalovirus. In a later analysis, TCRs clustered in the first cohort were found to also tend to co-occur in the 120 validation repertoires, with about 94% of cluster scores above 0. The classifier was reported to diagnose cytomegalovirus status with high specificity and sensitivity in both the original and validation cohorts. A few of the identified cytomegalovirus-associated TCR beta chains were confirmed in vitro to be specific for cytomegalovirus antigens. Most TCR sequences were seen in very few donors, while some public TCRs were found in many individuals. A later analysis lacked HLA typing for the validation cohort, so it scored co-occurrence in that cohort across all 120 or so repertoires. According to the authors, the approach could potentially be generalized to other disease states and immunological phenotypes.

Trimming takes 7 bases off V and 5 bases off J; junction bases not matched to a gene: 3. The CDR3 measures 11 amino acids from cysteine to phenylalanine. CDR3 DNA only is kept here, 33 bases in frame from base 1. CDR1 and CDR2 were assigned from the germline V gene (reference sequence) as DFQATT and SNEGSKA. The donors were included in the validation cohort of roughly 130 subjects, a group kept apart from the approximately 650-subject first cohort. The protocol used for the library was the immunoSEQ multiplex PCR assay. From the authors' description of their analysis: A statistical classification framework was built to diagnose cytomegalovirus status from the catalog of TCR beta chain sequences. This immuneACCESS table, as held by TCRdb, lists in-frame sequences with V and J called but not all clones. Of the missing ones, under half trace to an unresolved V gene in checked studies; the others have no known cause. The V and J calls and the clone size are those of that table, but D and trimming were determined from the DNA. The sample includes roughly 73,000 clones, with 95% observed a single time. Around 3.2% of the sample is taken by the ten largest.

Here the chain combines TRBV20-1 and TRBJ1-2, and 8 junctional nucleotides match TRBD1. The material sequenced was PBMCs. The origin of this receptor is a man aged 18-30 years in good health and CMV-seronegative. This receptor carries the CDR3 CSGTGPYGYTF. The nucleotide sequence is given as TGCAGTGGGACAGGGCCTTATGGCTACACCTTC.